Listed below are T cell receptor beta chains from one sample, sequenced in a study of T-cell reconstitution after alpha-beta-depleted transplantation in children. TCRdb ran MiXCR on the PCR reads and lists one entry per CDR3 protein. The data contain 300,000 or so distinct CDR3 sequences, approximately 23% of them singletons. The input for sequencing was PBMCs, mostly from graft donor cells, taken 180 days after TCRalphabeta/CD19-depleted stem cell transplant. These receptors were taken from a male patient younger than 18 who had a stem cell transplant for acute lymphoblastic leukemia, so the T cells may come from the graft donor. Each CDR3 is given with its conserved first and last residue.

j_gene: TRBJ2-5; v_gene: TRBV13; CDR3aa: CASSLGDSLQETQYF
j_gene: TRBJ1-2; v_gene: TRBV12-3/TRBV12-4; CDR3aa: CASSFDWQVNYGYTF
j_gene: TRBJ2-7; v_gene: TRBV11-2; CDR3aa: CASRADRDLPYEQYF
j_gene: TRBJ1-4; v_gene: TRBV7-9; CDR3aa: CASSHGRGPNEKLFF
j_gene: TRBJ2-7; v_gene: TRBV7-9; CDR3aa: CASTTLSGRGTYEQYF
j_gene: TRBJ1-5; v_gene: TRBV4-1; CDR3aa: CASSPYRENNQPQHF
j_gene: TRBJ2-1; v_gene: TRBV6-1; CDR3aa: CASKIDSAGREEQFF
j_gene: TRBJ1-1; v_gene: TRBV7-9; CDR3aa: CASSLAKVEAFF
j_gene: TRBJ1-2; v_gene: TRBV7-2; CDR3aa: CASSRGQPADGYTF
j_gene: TRBJ2-7; v_gene: TRBV13; CDR3aa: CASSLYGTRGLGQTYEQYF
j_gene: TRBJ2-5; v_gene: TRBV20-1; CDR3aa: CSGWTSGETQYF